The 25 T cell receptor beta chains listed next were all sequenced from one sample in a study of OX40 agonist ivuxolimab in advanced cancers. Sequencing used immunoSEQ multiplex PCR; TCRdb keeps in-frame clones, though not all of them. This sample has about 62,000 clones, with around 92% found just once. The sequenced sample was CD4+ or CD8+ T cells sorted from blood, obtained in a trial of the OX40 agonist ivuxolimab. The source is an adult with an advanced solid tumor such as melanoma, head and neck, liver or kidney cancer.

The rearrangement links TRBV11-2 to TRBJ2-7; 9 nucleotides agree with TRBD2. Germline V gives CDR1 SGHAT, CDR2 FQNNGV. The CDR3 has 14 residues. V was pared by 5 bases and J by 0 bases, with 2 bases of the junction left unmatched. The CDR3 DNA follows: TGTGCCAGCAGCGCGACTAGCGGCTCCTACGAGCAGTACTTC. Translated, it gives CASSATSGSYEQYF.

The DNA for the CDR3 is TGCGCCAGCAGCCAAGATACGGCGTACGAGCAGTACTTC. This encodes CASSQDTAYEQYF. The genes are TRBV4-1 and TRBJ2-7; D is uncertain. The germline V and J ends were trimmed by 0 bases and 4 bases, with 7 bases remaining between them. Germline CDR1 is MGHRA and CDR2 is YSYEKL. The CDR3 runs 13 residues.

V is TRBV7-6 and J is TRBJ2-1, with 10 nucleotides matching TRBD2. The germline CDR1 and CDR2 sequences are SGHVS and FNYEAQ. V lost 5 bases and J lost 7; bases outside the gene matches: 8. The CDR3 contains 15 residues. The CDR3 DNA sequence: TGTGCCAGCAGCAGCCTAGCGGGAGAGGGAAATGAGCAGTTCTTC. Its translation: CASSSLAGEGNEQFF.

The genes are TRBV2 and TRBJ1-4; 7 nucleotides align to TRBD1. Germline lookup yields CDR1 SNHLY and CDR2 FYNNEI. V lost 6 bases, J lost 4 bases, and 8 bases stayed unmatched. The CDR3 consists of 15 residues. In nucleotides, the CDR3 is TGTGCCAGCAGCTACCGGGACAGAGTTAATGAAAAACTGTTTTTT. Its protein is CASSYRDRVNEKLFF.

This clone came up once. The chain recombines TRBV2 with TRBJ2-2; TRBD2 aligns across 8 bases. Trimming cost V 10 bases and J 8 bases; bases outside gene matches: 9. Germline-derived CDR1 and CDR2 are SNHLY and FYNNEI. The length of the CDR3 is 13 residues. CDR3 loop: CATLREGRGELFF. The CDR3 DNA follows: TGTGCCACCCTTCGGGAGGGGCGGGGGGAGCTGTTTTTT.

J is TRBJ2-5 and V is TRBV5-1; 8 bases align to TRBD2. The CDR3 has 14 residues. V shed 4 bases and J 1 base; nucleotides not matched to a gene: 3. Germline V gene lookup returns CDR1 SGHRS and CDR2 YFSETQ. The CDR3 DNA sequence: TGCGCCAGCAGCCCAGGACTAGCCCAAGAGACCCAGTACTTC. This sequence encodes CASSPGLAQETQYF.

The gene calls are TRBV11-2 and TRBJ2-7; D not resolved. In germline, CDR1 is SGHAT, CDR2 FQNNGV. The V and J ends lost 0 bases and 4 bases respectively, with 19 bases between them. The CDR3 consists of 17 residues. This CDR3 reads CASSLERAWAIPYEQYF. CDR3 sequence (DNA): TGTGCCAGCAGCTTAGAACGGGCATGGGCTATTCCTTACGAGCAGTACTTC.

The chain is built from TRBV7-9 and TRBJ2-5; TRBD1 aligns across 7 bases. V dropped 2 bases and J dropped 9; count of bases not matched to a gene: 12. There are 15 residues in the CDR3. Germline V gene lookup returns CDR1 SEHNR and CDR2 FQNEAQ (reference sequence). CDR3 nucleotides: TGTGCCAGCAGCTTACAGGACCTACCTACAGGGGCCCAGTACTTC. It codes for CASSLQDLPTGAQYF.

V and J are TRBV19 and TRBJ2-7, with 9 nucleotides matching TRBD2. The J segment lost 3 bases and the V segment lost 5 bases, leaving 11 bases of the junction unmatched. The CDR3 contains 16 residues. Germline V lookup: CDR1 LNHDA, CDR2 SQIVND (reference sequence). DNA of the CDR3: TGTGCCAGTAGTTATGTCCGGACTAGCGCCAGCTACGAGCAGTACTTC. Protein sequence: CASSYVRTSASYEQYF.

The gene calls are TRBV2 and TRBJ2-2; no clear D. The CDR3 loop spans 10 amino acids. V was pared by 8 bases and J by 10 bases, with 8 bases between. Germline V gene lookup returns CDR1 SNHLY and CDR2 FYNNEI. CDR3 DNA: TGTGCCAGCTCGGCGGAGGAGCTGTTTTTT. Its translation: CASSAEELFF.

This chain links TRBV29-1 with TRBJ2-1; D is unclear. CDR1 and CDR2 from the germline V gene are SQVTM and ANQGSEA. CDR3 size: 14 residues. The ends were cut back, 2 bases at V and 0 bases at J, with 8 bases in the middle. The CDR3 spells CSVELADSYNEQFF. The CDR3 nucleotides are TGCAGCGTTGAACTGGCGGACTCCTACAATGAGCAGTTCTTC.

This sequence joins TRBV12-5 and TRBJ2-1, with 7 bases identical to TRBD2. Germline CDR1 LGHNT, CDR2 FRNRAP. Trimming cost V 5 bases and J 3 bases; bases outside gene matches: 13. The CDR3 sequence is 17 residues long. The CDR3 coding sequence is TGTGCTAGTGGTATACCCAATCCCAGCGGGATCTACAATGAGCAGTTCTTC. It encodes CASGIPNPSGIYNEQFF.

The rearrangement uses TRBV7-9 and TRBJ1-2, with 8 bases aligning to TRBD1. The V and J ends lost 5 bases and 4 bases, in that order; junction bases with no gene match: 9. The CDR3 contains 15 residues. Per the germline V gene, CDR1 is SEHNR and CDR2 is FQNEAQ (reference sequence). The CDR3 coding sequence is TGTGCCAGCAGCCCAAGACAGGGGAAGGGCTATGGCTACACCTTC. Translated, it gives CASSPRQGKGYGYTF.

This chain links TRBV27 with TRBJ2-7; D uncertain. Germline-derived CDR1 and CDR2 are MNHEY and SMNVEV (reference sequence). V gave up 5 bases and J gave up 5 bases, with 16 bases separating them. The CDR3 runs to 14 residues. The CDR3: CASSPTVPFDEQYF. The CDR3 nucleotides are TGTGCCAGCAGTCCGACGGTGCCGTTCGACGAGCAGTACTTC.

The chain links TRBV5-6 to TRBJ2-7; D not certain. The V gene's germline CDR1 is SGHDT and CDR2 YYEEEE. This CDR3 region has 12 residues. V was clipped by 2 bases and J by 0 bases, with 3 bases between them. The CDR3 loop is CASSLNSYEQYF. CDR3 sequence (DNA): TGTGCCAGCAGCTTAAACTCCTACGAGCAGTACTTC.

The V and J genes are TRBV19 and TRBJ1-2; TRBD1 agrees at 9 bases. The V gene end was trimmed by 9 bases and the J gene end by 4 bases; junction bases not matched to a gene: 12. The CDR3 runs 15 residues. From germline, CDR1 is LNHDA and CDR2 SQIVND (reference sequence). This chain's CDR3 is CASTGGVNFLYGYTF. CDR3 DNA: TGTGCCAGCACAGGGGGCGTTAATTTTCTCTATGGCTACACCTTC.

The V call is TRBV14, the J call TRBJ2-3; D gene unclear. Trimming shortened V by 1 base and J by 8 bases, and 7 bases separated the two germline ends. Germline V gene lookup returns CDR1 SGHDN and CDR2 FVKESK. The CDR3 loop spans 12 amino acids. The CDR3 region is CASSQVGSTQYF. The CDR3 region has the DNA TGTGCCAGCAGCCAAGTGGGGTCTACGCAGTATTTT.

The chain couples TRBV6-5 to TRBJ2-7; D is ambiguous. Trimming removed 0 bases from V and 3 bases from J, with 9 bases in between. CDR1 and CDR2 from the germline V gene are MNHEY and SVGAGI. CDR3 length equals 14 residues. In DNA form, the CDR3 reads TGTGCCAGCAGTTACTCGGGAATCCTCTACGAGCAGTACTTC. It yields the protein CASSYSGILYEQYF.

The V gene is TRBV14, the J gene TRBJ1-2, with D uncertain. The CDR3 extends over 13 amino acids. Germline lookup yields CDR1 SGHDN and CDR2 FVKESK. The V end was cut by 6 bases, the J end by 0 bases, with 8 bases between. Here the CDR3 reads CASSTGTNYGYTF. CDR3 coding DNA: TGTGCCAGCAGTACGGGAACTAACTATGGCTACACCTTC.

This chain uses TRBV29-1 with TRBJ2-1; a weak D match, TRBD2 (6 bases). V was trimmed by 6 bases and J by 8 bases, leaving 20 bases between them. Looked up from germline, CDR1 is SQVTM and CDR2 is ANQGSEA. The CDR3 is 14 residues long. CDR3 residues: CSVTRLEEGDEQFF. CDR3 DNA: TGCAGCGTAACTAGGTTGGAGGAGGGCGATGAGCAGTTCTTC.

CDR3 protein: CASSLGFDLNEQFF. In nucleotides, the CDR3 is TGTGCCAGCAGCTTAGGGTTCGATCTCAATGAGCAGTTCTTC. The chain employs TRBV7-9 and TRBJ2-1; no clear D gene. The CDR3 consists of 14 residues. CDR1 and CDR2 (germline): SEHNR, FQNEAQ (reference sequence). Trimming shortened V by 1 base and J by 6 bases, and 10 bases separated the two germline ends.

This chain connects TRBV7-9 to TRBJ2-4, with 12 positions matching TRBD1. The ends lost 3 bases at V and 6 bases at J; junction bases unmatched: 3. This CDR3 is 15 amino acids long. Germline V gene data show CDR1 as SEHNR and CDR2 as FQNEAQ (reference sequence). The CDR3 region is CASSLGQGASNIQYF. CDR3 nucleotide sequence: TGTGCCAGCAGCTTGGGACAGGGGGCATCAAACATTCAGTACTTC.

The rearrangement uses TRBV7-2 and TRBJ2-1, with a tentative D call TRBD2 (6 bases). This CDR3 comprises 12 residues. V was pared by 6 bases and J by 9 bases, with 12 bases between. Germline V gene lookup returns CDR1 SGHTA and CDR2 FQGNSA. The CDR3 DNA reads TGTGCCAGCAGTTCGGGACTCCCTGAGCAGTTCTTC. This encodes CASSSGLPEQFF.

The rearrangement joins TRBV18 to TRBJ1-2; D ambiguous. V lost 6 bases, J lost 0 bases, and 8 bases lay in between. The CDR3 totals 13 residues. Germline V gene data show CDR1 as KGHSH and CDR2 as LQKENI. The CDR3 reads CASSPESNYGYTF. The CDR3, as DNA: TGTGCCAGCTCGCCCGAGTCTAACTATGGCTACACCTTC.

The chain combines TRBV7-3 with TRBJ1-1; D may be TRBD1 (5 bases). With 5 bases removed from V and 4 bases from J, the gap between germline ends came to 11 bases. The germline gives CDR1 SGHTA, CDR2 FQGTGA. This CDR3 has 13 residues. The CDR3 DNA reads TGTGCCAGCAGCGTTTATGGGGGCACTGAAGCTTTCTTT. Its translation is CASSVYGGTEAFF.